The 20 T cell receptor beta chains reported below all come from one sample, sequenced in a study of blood T cell repertoires in COVID-19. Measured with immunoSEQ multiplex PCR; TCRdb has only the in-frame clones, and not every one. The profile shows 150,000 to 250,000 clones, 70% to 85% of them singletons. Specimen: peripheral blood. These receptor sequences come from a human donor with acute or convalescent COVID-19. The donor label of this sample is uncertain.

This clone appeared a few times. The chain employs TRBV19 and TRBJ1-4, with 9 bases that match TRBD1. Germline values: CDR1 LNHDA, CDR2 SQIVND (reference sequence). V lost 5 bases and J lost 14; bases outside the gene matches: 9. The CDR3 contains 13 residues. DNA for the CDR3: TGTGCCAGTAGTGGGACAGGGTCTAATGGGCTGTTTTTT. It translates to CASSGTGSNGLFF.

The chain recombines TRBV11-2 with TRBJ1-1; 10 bases match TRBD1. There are 16 residues in the CDR3. Germline V CDR1 and CDR2: SGHAT, FQNNGV. V dropped 5 bases and J dropped 5; count of bases not matched to a gene: 11. This chain's CDR3 is CASSLPTGGLGTEAFF. In DNA form, the CDR3 reads TGTGCCAGCAGCCTCCCGACAGGGGGCTTGGGAACTGAAGCTTTCTTT.

This clone was seen just once. The rearrangement uses TRBV29-1 and TRBJ2-7, with 8 nucleotides matching TRBD2. The length of the CDR3 is 12 residues. Germline lookup yields CDR1 SQVTM and CDR2 ANQGSEA. V shed 0 bases and J 12 bases; nucleotides not matched to a gene: 7. The CDR3 spells CSVEDPRGTRYF. DNA for the CDR3: TGCAGCGTTGAAGACCCTCGCGGGACTAGGTACTTC.

This clone was seen a handful of times. The rearrangement uses TRBV18 and TRBJ2-7, with D tentatively TRBD1 (6 bases). Germline V lookup: CDR1 KGHSH, CDR2 LQKENI. The germline V and J ends were trimmed by 2 bases and 4 bases, with 9 bases remaining between them. The CDR3 consists of 13 residues. The CDR3: CASSPDTGYEQYF. The CDR3, as DNA: TGTGCCAGCTCACCAGACACAGGGTACGAGCAGTACTTC. Full variable domain (outside the CDR3, taken from reference TRBV18 and TRBJ2-7): NAGVMQNPRHLVRRRGQEARLRCSPMKGHSHVYWYRQLPEEGLKFMVYLQKENIIDESGMPKERFSAEFPKEGPSILRIQQVVRGDSAAYFCASSPDTGYEQYFGPGTRLTVT.

The V and J genes are TRBV27 and TRBJ1-6, with unresolved D. The V end was cut by 3 bases, the J end by 0 bases, with 3 bases between. The CDR3 is 14 residues long. The germline V gene has CDR1 MNHEY and CDR2 SMNVEV (reference sequence). CDR3 in amino acids: CASSFHSYNSPLHF. The CDR3 bases are TGTGCCAGCAGTTTCCACTCCTATAATTCACCCCTCCACTTT.

At least ten counts were recorded for this clone. This chain links TRBV30 with TRBJ2-6; TRBD1 might be the D (6 bases). V lost 5 bases and J 12 bases, leaving 17 bases between the germline ends. The CDR3 is made up of 13 amino acids. Germline V gene data show CDR1 as GTSNPN and CDR2 as SVGIG (reference sequence). The CDR3 coding sequence is TGTGCCTGGGGCGCAGGGGTAGTAGGCGTCCTGACTTTC. Translation: CAWGAGVVGVLTF.

This chain connects TRBV4-2 to TRBJ1-1, with D possibly matching TRBD1 (6 bases). The CDR3 is 15 residues long. In germline, CDR1 is LGHNA, CDR2 YNFKEQ. Trimming stripped 0 bases from V and 2 bases from J, with 10 bases between. The CDR3 region has the DNA TGTGCCAGCAGCCAAGATGGGGGCGGAAACACTGAAGCTTTCTTT. As protein: CASSQDGGGNTEAFF.

The chain recombines TRBV3-1 (or the pseudogene TRBV3-2) with TRBJ2-7, with a possible D match to TRBD2 (6 bases). Germline assignment: CDR1 LGHDT and CDR2 YNNKEL (reference sequence). V was cut by 6 bases and J by 0 bases, with 15 bases left in between. This CDR3 has 15 amino acids. The CDR3 loop reads CASSGGTSSSYEQYF. The CDR3 nucleotides read TGTGCCAGCAGTGGAGGGACCTCGAGCTCCTACGAGCAGTACTTC.

In its sample, this clone was seen many times. The chain combines TRBV7-9 with TRBJ2-2, with a possible D match to TRBD2 (5 bases). Per germline, CDR1 SEHNR and CDR2 FQNEAQ (reference sequence). Trimming shortened V by 5 bases and J by 4 bases, and 11 bases separated the two germline ends. There are 14 residues in the CDR3. CDR3 bases: TGTGCCAGCAGCCCCGGGGTATCCACCGGGGAGCTGTTTTTT. This codes for CASSPGVSTGELFF.

This clone was seen only a few times. This rearrangement joins TRBV19 to TRBJ1-1; D gene ambiguous. CDR1 and CDR2 (germline): LNHDA, SQIVND (reference sequence). Trimming took 2 bases from V and 3 from J, leaving 10 bases between them. This CDR3 has 14 amino acids. The CDR3 is CASSIPGRYTEAFF. CDR3 nucleotides: TGTGCCAGTAGTATACCCGGGAGGTACACTGAAGCTTTCTTT.

The V gene is TRBV6-1, the J gene TRBJ1-1, with 10 bases that match TRBD1. Germline CDR1 reads MNHNS; CDR2 reads SASEGT. This CDR3 spans 17 amino acids. With V trimmed by 4 bases and J by 10 bases, 18 bases remained unmatched. DNA for the CDR3: TGTGCCAGCAGTGGGGCGACAGGGGGCGAACGGGGCCTTATAGCTTTCTTT. Translating it yields CASSGATGGERGLIAFF.

The rearrangement links TRBV2 to TRBJ2-6, with 12 bases identical to TRBD1. The germline V gene encodes CDR1 SNHLY and CDR2 FYNNEI. Losses at the gene ends were 7 bases for V and 12 bases for J; bases not matched to a gene: 13. This CDR3 has 16 amino acids. CDR3 bases: TGTGCCAGCACCGAGGGACAGGGGGCAAGAATCAGCGTCCTGACTTTC. As protein: CASTEGQGARISVLTF. Looking up the rest from reference TRBV2 and TRBJ2-6 gives the full variable domain: EPEVTQTPSHQVTQMGQEVILRCVPISNHLYFYWYRQILGQKVEFLVSFYNNEISEKSEIFDDQFSVERPDGSNFTLKIRSTKLEDSAMYFCASTEGQGARISVLTFGAGSRLTVL.

This chain uses TRBV5-4 with TRBJ1-3, with a weak D call TRBD1 (6 bases). CDR1 is SGHNT, CDR2 YYREEE, per germline (reference sequence). The length of the CDR3 is 15 residues. The V and J ends lost 0 bases and 4 bases respectively, with 11 bases between them. As DNA, the CDR3 is TGTGCCAGCAGCTTGGCGGGCCAGGGGGGAAACACCATATATTTT. Translating it yields CASSLAGQGGNTIYF.

The chain links TRBV28 to TRBJ1-3; 7 nucleotides line up with TRBD1. The CDR3 extends over 14 amino acids. The junction had 0 bases not matched to a gene; V was cut back by 4 bases and J by 0 bases. The germline V gene has CDR1 MDHEN and CDR2 SYDVKM. CDR3 sequence: CASSSGGSGNTIYF. Written as DNA, the CDR3 is TGTGCCAGCAGTTCAGGGGGCTCTGGAAACACCATATATTTT.

The chain carries TRBV15 and TRBJ1-4; TRBD1 matches 7 bases. The length of the CDR3 is 20 residues. Unmatched junction bases numbered 13, after V lost 0 bases and J lost 0 bases. Germline V gives CDR1 LNHNV, CDR2 YYDKDF (reference sequence). CDR3 nucleotide sequence: TGTGCCACCAGCAGAGATCTAGGACAGGCTGGCCCTGCAACTAATGAAAAACTGTTTTTT. This translates into CATSRDLGQAGPATNEKLFF.

The chain links TRBV2 to TRBJ1-4, with 11 nucleotides matching TRBD1. After removal of 4 bases from V and 13 bases from J, the junction contained 11 bases not matched to a gene. Germline loops: CDR1 SNHLY, CDR2 FYNNEI. This CDR3 has 15 residues. CDR3 loop: CASSATGTGGSLLFF. CDR3 DNA: TGTGCCAGCAGTGCGACCGGGACAGGGGGTTCTTTACTGTTTTTT.

The CDR3 region has the DNA TGTGCCAGCAGTTCCGCTCCGTTTGACAGGGGTTACGAGCAGTACTTC. It codes for CASSSAPFDRGYEQYF. The chain couples TRBV28 to TRBJ2-7, with TRBD1 matching over 8 bases. The V gene's germline CDR1 is MDHEN and CDR2 SYDVKM. This CDR3 region has 16 residues. V shed 4 bases, J shed 4 bases, and the junction held 12 bases outside the gene matches. Complete variable domain (other parts from reference TRBV28 and TRBJ2-7): DVKVTQSSRYLVKRTGEKVFLECVQDMDHENMFWYRQDPGLGLRLIYFSYDVKMKEKGDIPEGYSVSREKKERFSLILESASTNQTSMYLCASSSAPFDRGYEQYFGPGTRLTVT.

This chain uses TRBV18 with TRBJ2-5; perhaps TRBD1 as D (6 bases). There are 16 residues in the CDR3. The V end lost 2 bases, the J end lost 5 bases, and 18 bases lay between the germline ends. Germline V lookup: CDR1 KGHSH, CDR2 LQKENI. The CDR3 nucleotides read TGTGCCAGCTCACCAGCCGGGACACCAAACCGGGAGACCCAGTACTTC. Amino acid sequence: CASSPAGTPNRETQYF.

This chain uses TRBV19 with TRBJ2-1, with D maybe TRBD1 (8 bases). The CDR3 covers 17 residues. CDR1 and CDR2 from the germline V gene are LNHDA and SQIVND (reference sequence). Trimming took 4 bases from V and 8 from J, leaving 24 bases between them. DNA of the CDR3: TGTGCCAGTAGTAGCCCCGGGCGGGGGACAGGTAGGGATGAGCAGTTCTTC. Translation gives CASSSPGRGTGRDEQFF.

The genes are TRBV4-2 and TRBJ2-7, with a weak D call TRBD2 (5 bases). The V end lost 2 bases, the J end lost 2 bases, and 13 bases lay between the germline ends. Germline loops: CDR1 LGHNA, CDR2 YNFKEQ. The length of the CDR3 is 15 residues. This chain's CDR3 is CASSQPSSQTYEQYF. CDR3 sequence (DNA): TGTGCCAGCAGCCAACCGTCTAGCCAAACCTACGAGCAGTACTTC.